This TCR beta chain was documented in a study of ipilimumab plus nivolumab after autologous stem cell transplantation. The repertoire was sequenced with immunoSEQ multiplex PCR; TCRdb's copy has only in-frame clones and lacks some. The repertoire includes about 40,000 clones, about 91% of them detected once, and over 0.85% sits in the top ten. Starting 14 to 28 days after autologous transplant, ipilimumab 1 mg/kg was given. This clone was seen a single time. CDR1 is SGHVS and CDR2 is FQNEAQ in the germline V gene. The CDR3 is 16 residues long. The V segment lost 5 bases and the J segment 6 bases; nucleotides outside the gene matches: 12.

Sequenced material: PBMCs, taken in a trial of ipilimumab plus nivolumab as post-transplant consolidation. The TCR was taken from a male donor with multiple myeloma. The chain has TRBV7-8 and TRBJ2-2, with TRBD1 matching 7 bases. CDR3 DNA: TGTGCCAGCAGCCCGAGGACAGGCCCAGAATCCGGGGAGCTGTTTTTT. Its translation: CASSPRTGPESGELFF.